These T cell receptor beta chains were read from a single sample in a study of shared clonotypes between healthy human individuals. Sequenced by immunoSEQ multiplex PCR; TCRdb stores in-frame clones only, minus some. The sample has roughly 2.1 million clones, roughly 91% seen once; the top ten hold under 2%. The sequenced material came from naive CD8+ T cells from PBMCs. These receptors all come from a man aged 18-30 years in good health. Some clones in this sample may be carry-over from other donors' samples. Each CDR3 is given with its conserved first and last residue. Each record gives: J gene, D gene, V gene, CDR3 DNA, CDR3 protein. D genes are given only for firm matches.

>TRBJ1-2|-|TRBV7-9
TGTGCCAGCAGCCCTGGTGTCGGAGGGGCTAACTATGGCTACACCTTC
CASSPGVGGANYGYTF
>TRBJ2-1|-|TRBV7-9
TGTGCCAGCATCCTTAGCGGAGGTGGGAATGAGCAGTTCTTC
CASILSGGGNEQFF
>TRBJ1-1|TRBD1|TRBV10-1
TGCGCCAGCAGTGAGTCTACAATGGACAGGGGAGAGTGGAGAGACACTGAAGCTTTCTTT
CASSESTMDRGEWRDTEAFF
>TRBJ2-5|-|TRBV27
TGTGCCAGCAATCACGGGGAGACCCAGTACTTC
CASNHGETQYF
>TRBJ2-7|-|TRBV30
TGTGCCTGGAGTGGGTTCAGATCCGACCAGTACTTC
CAWSGFRSDQYF
>TRBJ1-1|TRBD1|TRBV4-1
TGCGCCAGCAGCACCGGGACAGCGAACACTGAAGCTTTCTTT
CASSTGTANTEAFF
>TRBJ2-1|-|TRBV7-6
TGTGCCGTCCGACAGGACCTAGGAAACAATGAGCAGTTCTTC
CAVRQDLGNNEQFF
>TRBJ2-7|-|TRBV29-1
TGCAGCGTTGTTCAGGGGACCTACGAGCAGTACTTC
CSVVQGTYEQYF
>TRBJ2-2|-|TRBV9
TGTGCCAGCAGCTATCAGGGGCGGGAGAACACCGGGGAGCTGTTTTTT
CASSYQGRENTGELFF
>TRBJ2-3|-|TRBV7-2
TGTGCCAGCAGCTTAGTTGGGGGAGCAGATACGCAGTATTTT
CASSLVGGADTQYF
>TRBJ2-7|TRBD1|TRBV2
TGTGCCAGCAAAGAGACAGGGGTGTTTGCGGGGGAGCAGTACTTC
CASKETGVFAGEQYF
>TRBJ2-3|TRBD2|TRBV30
TGTGCCTGGAGCCTAACTAGCGGCTACACAGATACGCAGTATTTT
CAWSLTSGYTDTQYF
>TRBJ2-7|-|TRBV6-5
TGTGCCAGCAGTTACCTAACCTACGAGCAGTACTTC
CASSYLTYEQYF
>TRBJ2-5|TRBD2|TRBV7-2
TGTGCCAGCAGCTCTAGAGAGACTGGGAGCGGGAGTCAAGAGACCCAGTACTTC
CASSSRETGSGSQETQYF